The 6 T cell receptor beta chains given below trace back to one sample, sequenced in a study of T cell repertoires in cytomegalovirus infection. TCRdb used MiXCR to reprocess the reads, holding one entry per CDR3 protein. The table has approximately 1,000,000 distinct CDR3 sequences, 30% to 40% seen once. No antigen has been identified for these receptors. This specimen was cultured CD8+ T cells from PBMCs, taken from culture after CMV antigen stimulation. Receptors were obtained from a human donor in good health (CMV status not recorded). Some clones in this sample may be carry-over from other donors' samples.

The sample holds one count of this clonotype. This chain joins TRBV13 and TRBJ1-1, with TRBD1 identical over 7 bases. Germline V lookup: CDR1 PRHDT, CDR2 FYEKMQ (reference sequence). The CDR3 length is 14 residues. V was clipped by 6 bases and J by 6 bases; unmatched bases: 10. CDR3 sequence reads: CASRQTGSVPEAFF. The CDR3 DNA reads TGTGCCAGCAGACAGACAGGGTCTGTTCCTGAAGCTTTCTTT.

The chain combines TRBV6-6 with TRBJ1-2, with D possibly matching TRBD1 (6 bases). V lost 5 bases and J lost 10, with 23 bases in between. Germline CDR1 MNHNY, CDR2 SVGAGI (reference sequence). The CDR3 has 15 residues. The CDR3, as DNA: TGTGCCAGCAGTAAACCTGGGGGGGACAACGGGGACTACACCTTC. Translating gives CASSKPGGDNGDYTF.

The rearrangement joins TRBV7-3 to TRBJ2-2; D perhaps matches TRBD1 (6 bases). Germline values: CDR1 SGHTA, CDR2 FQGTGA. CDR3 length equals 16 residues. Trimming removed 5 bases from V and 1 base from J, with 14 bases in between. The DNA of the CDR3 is TGTGCCAGCAGCGACGACGGACAGAAGAACACCGGGGAGCTGTTTTTT. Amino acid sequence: CASSDDGQKNTGELFF.

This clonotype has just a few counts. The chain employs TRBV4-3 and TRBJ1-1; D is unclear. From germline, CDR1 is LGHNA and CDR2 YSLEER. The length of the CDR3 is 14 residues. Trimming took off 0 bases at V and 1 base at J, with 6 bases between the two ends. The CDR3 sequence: CASSQEEGNTEAFF. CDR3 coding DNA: TGCGCCAGCAGCCAAGAGGAGGGGAACACTGAAGCTTTCTTT.

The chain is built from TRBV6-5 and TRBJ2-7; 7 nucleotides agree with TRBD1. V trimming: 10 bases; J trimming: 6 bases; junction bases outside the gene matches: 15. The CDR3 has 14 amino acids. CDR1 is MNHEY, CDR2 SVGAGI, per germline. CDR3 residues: CANNQQGSLFEQYF. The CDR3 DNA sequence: TGTGCCAACAATCAACAGGGGTCTTTGTTCGAGCAGTACTTC.

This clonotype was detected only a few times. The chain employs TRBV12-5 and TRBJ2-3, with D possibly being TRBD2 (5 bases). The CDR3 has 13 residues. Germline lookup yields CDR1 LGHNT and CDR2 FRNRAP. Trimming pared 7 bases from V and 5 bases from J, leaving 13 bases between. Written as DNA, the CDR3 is TGTGCTAGTGTGGAGGATGTTGGAGATACGCAGTATTTT. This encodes CASVEDVGDTQYF.